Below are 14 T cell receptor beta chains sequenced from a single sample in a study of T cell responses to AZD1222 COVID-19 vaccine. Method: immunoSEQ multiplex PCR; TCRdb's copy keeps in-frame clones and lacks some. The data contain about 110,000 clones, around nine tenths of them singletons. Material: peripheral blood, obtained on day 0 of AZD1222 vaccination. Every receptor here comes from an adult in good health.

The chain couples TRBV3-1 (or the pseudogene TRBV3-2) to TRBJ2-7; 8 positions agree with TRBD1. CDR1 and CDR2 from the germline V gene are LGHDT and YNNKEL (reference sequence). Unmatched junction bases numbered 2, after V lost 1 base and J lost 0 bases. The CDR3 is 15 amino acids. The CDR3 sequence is CASSQGTGSSYEQYV. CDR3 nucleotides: TGTGCCAGCAGCCAAGGGACAGGGAGCTCCTACGAGCAGTACGTC.

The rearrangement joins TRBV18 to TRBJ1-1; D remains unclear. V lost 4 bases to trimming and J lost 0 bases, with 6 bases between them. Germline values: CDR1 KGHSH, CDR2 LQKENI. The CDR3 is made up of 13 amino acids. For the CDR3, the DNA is TGTGCCAGCTCACGGGAAATGAACACTGAAGCTTTCTTT. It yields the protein CASSREMNTEAFF.

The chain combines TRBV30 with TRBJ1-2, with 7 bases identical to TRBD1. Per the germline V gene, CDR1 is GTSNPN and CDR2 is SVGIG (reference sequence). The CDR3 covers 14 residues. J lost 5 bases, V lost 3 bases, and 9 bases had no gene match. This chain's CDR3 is CAWRARDSLYGYTF. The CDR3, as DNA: TGTGCCTGGAGGGCCCGGGACAGCCTTTATGGCTACACCTTC.

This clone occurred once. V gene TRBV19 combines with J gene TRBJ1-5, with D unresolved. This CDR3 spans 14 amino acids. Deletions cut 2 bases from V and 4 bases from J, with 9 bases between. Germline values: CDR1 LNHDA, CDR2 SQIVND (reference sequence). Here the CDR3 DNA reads TGTGCCAGTAGTATACGTCACCAAAATCAGCCCCAGCATTTT. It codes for CASSIRHQNQPQHF.

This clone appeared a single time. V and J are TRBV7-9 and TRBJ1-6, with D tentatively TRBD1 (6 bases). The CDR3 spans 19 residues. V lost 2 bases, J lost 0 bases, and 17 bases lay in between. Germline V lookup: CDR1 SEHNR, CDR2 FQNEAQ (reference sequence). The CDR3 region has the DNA TGTGCCAGCAGCTTACGCGAGGTGGGGGCGAGCTCCTATAATTCACCCCTCCACTTT. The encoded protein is CASSLREVGASSYNSPLHF. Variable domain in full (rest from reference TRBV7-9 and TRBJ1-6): DTGVSQNPRHKITKRGQNVTFRCDPISEHNRLYWYRQTLGQGPEFLTYFQNEAQLEKSRLLSDRFSAERPKGSFSTLEIQRTEQGDSAMYLCASSLREVGASSYNSPLHFGNGTRLTVT.

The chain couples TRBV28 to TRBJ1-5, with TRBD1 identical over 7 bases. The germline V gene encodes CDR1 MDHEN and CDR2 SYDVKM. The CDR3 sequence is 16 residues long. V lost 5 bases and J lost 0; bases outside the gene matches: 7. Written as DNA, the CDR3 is TGTGCCAGCAGTCTTACAGGGGTTTATAGCAATCAGCCCCAGCATTTT. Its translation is CASSLTGVYSNQPQHF.

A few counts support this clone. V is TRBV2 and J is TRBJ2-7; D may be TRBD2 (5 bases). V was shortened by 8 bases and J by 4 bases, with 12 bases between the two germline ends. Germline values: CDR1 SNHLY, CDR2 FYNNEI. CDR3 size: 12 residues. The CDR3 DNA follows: TGTGCCAGCTTAAAGCGGAGGTACGAGCAGTACGTC. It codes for CASLKRRYEQYV.

The CDR3 region has the DNA TGTGCCAGCTCACCTAGTTTCACCGGGGAGCTGTTTTTT. Its translation: CASSPSFTGELFF. This chain uses TRBV18 with TRBJ2-2; unclear D gene. Germline V gene lookup returns CDR1 KGHSH and CDR2 LQKENI. The germline V and J ends were trimmed by 3 bases and 4 bases, with 6 bases remaining between them. The CDR3 length is 13 residues.

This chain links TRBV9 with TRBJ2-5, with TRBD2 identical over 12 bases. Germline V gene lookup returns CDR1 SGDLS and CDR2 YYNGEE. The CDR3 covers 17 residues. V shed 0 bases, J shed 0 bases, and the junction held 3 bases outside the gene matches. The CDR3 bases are TGTGCCAGCAGCGTAGCTACTAGCGGGGGGTACCAAGAGACCCAGTACTTC. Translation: CASSVATSGGYQETQYF.

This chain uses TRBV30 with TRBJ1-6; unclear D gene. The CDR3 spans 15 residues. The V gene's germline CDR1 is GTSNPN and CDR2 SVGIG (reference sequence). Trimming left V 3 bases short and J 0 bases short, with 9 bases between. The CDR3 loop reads CAWREDSSYNSPLHF. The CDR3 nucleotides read TGTGCCTGGAGAGAAGATAGCTCCTATAATTCACCCCTCCACTTT.

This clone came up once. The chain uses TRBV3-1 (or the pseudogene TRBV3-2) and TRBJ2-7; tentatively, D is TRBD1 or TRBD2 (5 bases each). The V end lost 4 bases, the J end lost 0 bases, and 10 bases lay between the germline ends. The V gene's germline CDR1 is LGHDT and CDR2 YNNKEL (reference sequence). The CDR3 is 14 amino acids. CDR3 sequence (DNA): TGTGCCAGCAGCCCGGGACCCCTCTCCTACGAGCAGTACTTC. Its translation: CASSPGPLSYEQYF.

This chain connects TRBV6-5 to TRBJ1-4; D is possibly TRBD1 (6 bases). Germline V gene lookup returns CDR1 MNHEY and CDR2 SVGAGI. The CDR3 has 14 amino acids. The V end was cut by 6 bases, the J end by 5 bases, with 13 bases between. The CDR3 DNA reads TGTGCCAGCAGCGGATCAGGGGCGAATGAAAAACTGTTTTTT. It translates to CASSGSGANEKLFF.

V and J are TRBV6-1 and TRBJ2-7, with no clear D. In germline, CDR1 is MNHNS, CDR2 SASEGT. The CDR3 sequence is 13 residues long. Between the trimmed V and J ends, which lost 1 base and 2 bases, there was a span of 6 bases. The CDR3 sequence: CASSEGTAYEQYF. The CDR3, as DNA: TGTGCCAGCAGTGAAGGCACAGCCTACGAGCAGTACTTC.

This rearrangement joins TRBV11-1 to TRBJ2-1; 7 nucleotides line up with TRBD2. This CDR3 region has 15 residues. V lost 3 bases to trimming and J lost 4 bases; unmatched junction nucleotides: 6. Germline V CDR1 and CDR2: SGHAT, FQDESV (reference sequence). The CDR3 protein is CASSLEGRVYNEQFF. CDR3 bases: TGTGCCAGCAGCTTGGAGGGGAGGGTTTACAATGAGCAGTTCTTC.